The 9 T cell receptor beta chains presented below share a single source sample, sequenced in a study of PD-1 blockade in classical Hodgkin lymphoma. TCRdb's copy holds only in-frame clones and misses some; the assay was immunoSEQ multiplex PCR. The sample consists of some 96,000 clones, approximately 80% of them appearing once. Autologous stem cell transplantation was followed by relapse in every patient, and brentuximab vedotin exposure varied. The material was peripheral blood mononuclear cells (PBMCs), obtained before the second cycle of nivolumab. Receptor source: a human donor with classical Hodgkin lymphoma.

The V call is TRBV18, the J call TRBJ2-5, with a weak D call TRBD2 (5 bases). The germline V gene encodes CDR1 KGHSH and CDR2 LQKENI. The CDR3 runs 16 residues. V was shortened by 0 bases and J by 1 base, with 12 bases between the two germline ends. CDR3 coding DNA: TGTGCCAGCTCACCACCGAGAGGGTTGGGCCAAGAGACCCAGTACTTC. Its translation: CASSPPRGLGQETQYF.

This rearrangement joins TRBV2 to TRBJ1-3, with 7 bases lining up with TRBD1. The CDR3 is 15 amino acids. Germline values: CDR1 SNHLY, CDR2 FYNNEI. Unmatched junction bases numbered 7, after V lost 8 bases and J lost 0 bases. The CDR3 nucleotides are TGTGCCAGCCGCGCGGGACAGTTCTCTGGAAACACCATATATTTT. Its translation is CASRAGQFSGNTIYF.

This clone came up a few times. V and J are TRBV2 and TRBJ2-5, with TRBD1 matching over 9 bases. The V gene end was trimmed by 5 bases and the J gene end by 5 bases; junction bases not matched to a gene: 12. The CDR3 extends over 16 amino acids. Germline V gives CDR1 SNHLY, CDR2 FYNNEI. DNA for the CDR3: TGTGCCAGCAGTTTGTTTCCGGGACAGGGTAGGGAGACCCAGTACTTC. Translation: CASSLFPGQGRETQYF.

The chain uses TRBV5-1 and TRBJ2-3; the D gene could be TRBD1 or TRBD2 (5 bases each). The length of the CDR3 is 16 residues. The germline V gene encodes CDR1 SGHRS and CDR2 YFSETQ. The V end lost 0 bases, the J end lost 2 bases, and 13 bases lay between the germline ends. The chain's CDR3 is CASSLGGRTFTDTQYF. CDR3 bases: TGCGCCAGCAGCTTGGGAGGGCGGACATTCACAGATACGCAGTATTTT.

The DNA of the CDR3 is TGTGCCAGCAGTTCCGGGTGGGAGCAGTACTTC. Translated, it gives CASSSGWEQYF. The chain carries TRBV6-5 and TRBJ2-7, with unresolved D. This CDR3 is built from 11 residues. The germline V gene encodes CDR1 MNHEY and CDR2 SVGAGI. V shed 4 bases and J shed 7 bases, with 8 bases lying between them.

The chain combines TRBV27 with TRBJ2-5; perhaps TRBD2 as D (6 bases). This CDR3 has 12 amino acids. CDR1 MNHEY and CDR2 SMNVEV come from the germline V gene (reference sequence). The germline V and J ends were trimmed by 3 bases and 9 bases, with 11 bases remaining between them. The CDR3 bases are TGTGCCAGCAGTTTTTTGGGGGGTGCCCAGTACTTC. Protein product: CASSFLGGAQYF.

The gene calls are TRBV29-1 and TRBJ1-2; maybe TRBD1 (5 bases). The CDR3 extends over 12 amino acids. V shed 7 bases and J shed 4 bases, with 13 bases lying between them. Germline CDR1 and CDR2: SQVTM and ANQGSEA. The CDR3 DNA reads as TGCAGCGGGCAGAGGGGTGGCTATGGCTACACCTTC. Protein product: CSGQRGGYGYTF. Based on the CDR3 plus reference TRBV29-1 and TRBJ1-2, the full variable domain is SAVISQKPSRDICQRGTSLTIQCQVDSQVTMMFWYRQQPGQSLTLIATANQGSEATYESGFVIDKFPISRPNLTFSTLTVSNMSPEDSSIYLCSGQRGGYGYTFGSGTRLTVV.

The chain is built from TRBV7-8 and TRBJ2-7; 9 bases line up with TRBD1. V dropped 1 base and J dropped 3; count of bases not matched to a gene: 4. Per the germline V gene, CDR1 is SGHVS and CDR2 is FQNEAQ. This CDR3 has 15 amino acids. CDR3 nucleotide sequence: TGTGCCAGCAGCTTAGGGGGACAGGGAAGCTACGAGCAGTACTTC. Its protein is CASSLGGQGSYEQYF.

V usage is TRBV19 and J usage is TRBJ1-5, with 9 bases aligning to TRBD1. The CDR3 is 16 amino acids. The junction had 8 bases not matched to a gene; V was cut back by 3 bases and J by 5 bases. Per germline, CDR1 LNHDA and CDR2 SQIVND (reference sequence). CDR3 residues: CASSILGTGLHQPQHF. The CDR3 DNA is TGTGCCAGTAGTATCTTAGGGACAGGGCTGCATCAGCCCCAGCATTTT.